The 17 T cell receptor beta chains reported below all come from one sample, sequenced in a study of CD4+ T cells in melanoma. Some clones are missing from TCRdb's copy, which holds only in-frame ones; the method was immunoSEQ multiplex PCR. This repertoire shows about 140,000 clones, nearly 95% found once; its top ten account for roughly 1.4%. Receptor source: a human donor with melanoma.

CDR3 sequence reads: CASSYLRGLEAFF. The CDR3 DNA is TGTGCCAGCAGTTACCTGAGGGGCCTTGAAGCTTTCTTT. V and J are TRBV5-6 and TRBJ1-1; D may be TRBD1 (5 bases). Germline V gene data show CDR1 as SGHDT and CDR2 as YYEEEE. Trimming pared 5 bases from V and 7 bases from J, leaving 15 bases between. The CDR3 contains 13 residues.

Regarding this clone: Distinct nucleotide sequences in the sample also encode this CDR3. CDR3 coding DNA: TGTGCCAGCAGCTTCAGGGGCGAGACCCAGTACTTC. Protein product: CASSFRGETQYF. The chain joins TRBV11-2 to TRBJ2-5, with TRBD1 as a possible D gene (6 bases). The CDR3 totals 12 residues. V was shortened by 3 bases and J by 5 bases, with 7 bases between the two germline ends. Per the germline V gene, CDR1 is SGHAT and CDR2 is FQNNGV.

The chain is built from TRBV11-2 and TRBJ2-7, with TRBD1 matching 7 bases. Germline V gives CDR1 SGHAT, CDR2 FQNNGV. The CDR3 length is 15 residues. V lost 4 bases and J lost 3; bases outside the gene matches: 9. The CDR3 protein is CASSSGTGEIYEQYF. The CDR3 DNA reads TGTGCCAGCAGCTCGGGCACAGGGGAAATCTACGAGCAGTACTTC.

The J gene is TRBJ2-6, the V gene TRBV5-8; 10 bases fit TRBD1. J was trimmed by 2 bases and V by 4 bases; bases with no gene match: 9. There are 18 residues in the CDR3. The germline gives CDR1 SGHTS, CDR2 YDEGEE. The CDR3 sequence: CASSNTGQGHPGANVLTF. CDR3 nucleotides: TGTGCCAGCAGCAACACGGGACAGGGGCACCCTGGGGCCAACGTCCTGACTTTC.

This clone was counted a single time. V and J are TRBV10-1 and TRBJ2-7, with a possible D match to TRBD2 (6 bases). This CDR3 spans 14 amino acids. V lost 2 bases and J lost 10, with 18 bases in between. Germline-derived CDR1 and CDR2 are WNHNN and SYGVQD (reference sequence). Here the CDR3 DNA reads TGCGCCAGCAGTGAGGCCCGGGGGAGAGTTAACCAGTACTTC. Protein sequence: CASSEARGRVNQYF.

The J gene is TRBJ1-4, the V gene TRBV9; the match to TRBD1 covers 9 bases. Looked up from germline, CDR1 is SGDLS and CDR2 is YYNGEE. V was clipped by 2 bases and J by 5 bases; unmatched bases: 7. This CDR3 is built from 16 residues. For the CDR3, the DNA is TGTGCCAGCAGCGTGGATACCGGGACAGGGAATGAAAAACTGTTTTTT. Translated, it gives CASSVDTGTGNEKLFF.

The J gene is TRBJ1-3, the V gene TRBV2, with 7 bases that match TRBD1. V was clipped by 6 bases and J by 0 bases; unmatched bases: 14. The CDR3 is 18 amino acids. CDR1 and CDR2 (germline): SNHLY, FYNNEI. CDR3 DNA sequence: TGTGCCAGCAGCCTACAGGGGCTCGTCGCCAGCTCTGGAAACACCATATATTTT. It encodes CASSLQGLVASSGNTIYF.

V is TRBV19 and J is TRBJ1-2; D is uncertain. This CDR3 contains 13 residues. The V end lost 6 bases, the J end lost 4 bases, and 12 bases lay between the germline ends. Germline V gene data show CDR1 as LNHDA and CDR2 as SQIVND (reference sequence). The CDR3 loop is CASRRPPSYGYTF. Here the CDR3 DNA reads TGTGCCAGTAGGAGACCTCCTTCCTATGGCTACACCTTC.

The rearrangement uses TRBV27 and TRBJ1-2; TRBD1 matches 8 bases. V was clipped by 6 bases and J by 4 bases; unmatched bases: 13. The length of the CDR3 is 16 residues. CDR1 is MNHEY, CDR2 SMNVEV, per germline (reference sequence). The CDR3 bases are TGTGCCAGCAGCCCCCGAGGACAGGGTGGGATCTATGGCTACACCTTC. Protein: CASSPRGQGGIYGYTF.

This chain connects TRBV6-1 to TRBJ2-3; D might be TRBD2 (6 bases). Germline assignment: CDR1 MNHNS and CDR2 SASEGT. This CDR3 has 15 amino acids. Deletions cut 3 bases from V and 1 base from J, with 11 bases between. CDR3: CASSEGGPRTDTQYF. Written as DNA, the CDR3 is TGTGCCAGCAGTGAGGGGGGACCGCGCACAGATACGCAGTATTTT.

The DNA of the CDR3 is TGTGCCTGGAGTACCGGCCTCCGCCGGGAAAAACTGTTTTTT. The encoded protein is CAWSTGLRREKLFF. The chain combines TRBV30 with TRBJ1-4; D is ambiguous. Trimming stripped 2 bases from V and 8 bases from J, with 15 bases between. The germline V gene encodes CDR1 GTSNPN and CDR2 SVGIG (reference sequence). The CDR3 contains 14 residues.

V gene TRBV5-5 combines with J gene TRBJ1-2; D is ambiguous. Per the germline V gene, CDR1 is SGHKS and CDR2 is YYEKEE (reference sequence). This CDR3 contains 13 residues. V lost 3 bases to trimming and J lost 8 bases, with 14 bases between them. CDR3 in DNA: TGTGCCAGCAGCTCTGGGCCCCTCGGGGGCTACACCTTC. Amino acid sequence: CASSSGPLGGYTF.

The rearrangement joins TRBV9 to TRBJ2-5, with TRBD1 matching over 7 bases. The CDR3 consists of 18 residues. Germline V gene sequence: CDR1 SGDLS, CDR2 YYNGEE. Unmatched junction bases numbered 16, after V lost 3 bases and J lost 2 bases. CDR3 sequence reads: CASSAGEVAGGLQETQYF. The CDR3, as DNA: TGTGCCAGCAGCGCCGGCGAGGTGGCAGGGGGATTGCAAGAGACCCAGTACTTC.

The chain carries TRBV5-1 and TRBJ2-3, with TRBD2 identical over 7 bases. The CDR3 totals 15 residues. V gave up 2 bases and J gave up 4 bases; unmatched junction bases: 7. Germline assignment: CDR1 SGHRS and CDR2 YFSETQ. The CDR3 loop reads CASSFGRVRADTQYF. As DNA, the CDR3 is TGCGCCAGCAGCTTTGGGAGGGTTAGGGCAGATACGCAGTATTTT.

J is TRBJ1-1 and V is TRBV7-9; 8 bases align to TRBD1. V trimming: 5 bases; J trimming: 11 bases; junction bases outside the gene matches: 10. Germline-derived CDR1 and CDR2 are SEHNR and FQNEAQ (reference sequence). The CDR3 runs to 13 residues. This CDR3 is CASSLQGGVGAFF. CDR3 nucleotides: TGTGCCAGCAGCCTACAGGGGGGCGTTGGGGCTTTCTTT.

The chain employs TRBV9 and TRBJ2-1, with TRBD2 matching 9 bases. Germline V gene sequence: CDR1 SGDLS, CDR2 YYNGEE. V was pared by 7 bases and J by 6 bases, with 14 bases of the junction left unmatched. The CDR3 extends over 16 amino acids. The CDR3 DNA is TGTGCCAGCTCCCCCAGGGCCGCGGGGGGGCTCAATGAGCAGTTCTTC. Residues: CASSPRAAGGLNEQFF.

The V gene is TRBV6-6, the J gene TRBJ1-1; tentatively, D is TRBD1 (6 bases). From germline, CDR1 is MNHNY and CDR2 SVGAGI (reference sequence). This CDR3 spans 14 amino acids. Trimming removed 5 bases from V and 0 bases from J, with 10 bases in between. The CDR3 coding sequence is TGTGCCAGCAGTCCCGACAGGCTGAACACTGAAGCTTTCTTT. The encoded protein is CASSPDRLNTEAFF.